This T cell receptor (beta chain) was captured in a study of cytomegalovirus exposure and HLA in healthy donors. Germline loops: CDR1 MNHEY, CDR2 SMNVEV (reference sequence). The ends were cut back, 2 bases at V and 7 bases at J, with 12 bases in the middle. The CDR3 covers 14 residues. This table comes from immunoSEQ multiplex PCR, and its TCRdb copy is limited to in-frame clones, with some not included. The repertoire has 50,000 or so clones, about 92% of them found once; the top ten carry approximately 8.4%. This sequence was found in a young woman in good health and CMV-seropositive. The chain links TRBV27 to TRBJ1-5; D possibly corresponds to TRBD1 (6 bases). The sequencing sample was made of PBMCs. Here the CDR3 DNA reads TGTGCCAGCAGTTTAGGGCCAGGGGTACAGCCCCAGCATTTT. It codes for CASSLGPGVQPQHF.